A selection of T cell receptor beta chains follows, all from one sample in a study of blood T cell repertoires in COVID-19. Profiling relied on immunoSEQ multiplex PCR, and the TCRdb table lists in-frame clones only, not all of them. Of about 250,000 clones listed, approximately 86% are singletons. Source material: peripheral blood. The source of these receptors is an elderly man with acute or convalescent COVID-19. The CDR3 runs from the conserved cysteine through the conserved F or W. A D gene is named only where the DNA matches it firmly. Size is stated for part of the rows, as once, few or many counts, or as a class when the clone is expanded.

>TRBJ2-1|TRBV10-3|NA|NA
TGTGCCATCAGTGAGTCAGGGGTTATGGAACTCTACAATGAGCAGTTCTTC
CAISESGVMELYNEQFF
>TRBJ1-2|TRBV28|TRBD1|NA
TGTGCCAGCAGTTTGCCATTGGGACAGGGGGCGCGGTATGGCTACACCTTC
CASSLPLGQGARYGYTF
>TRBJ2-1|TRBV6-5|NA|NA
TGTGCCAGCAATTCTCCCGGGGGAAATGAGCAGTTCTTC
CASNSPGGNEQFF
>TRBJ2-1|TRBV19|TRBD1|once
TGTGCCAGTAGTATCCCGGGACAGGGGACCGACAATGAGCAGTTCTTC
CASSIPGQGTDNEQFF
>TRBJ2-2|TRBV6-2/TRBV6-3|NA|once
TGTGCCAGCAGTTACTCGAAACAGGTCACAGGGACCGGGGAGCTGTTTTTT
CASSYSKQVTGTGELFF
>TRBJ2-1|TRBV10-3|NA|NA
TGTGCCATCAGTGAGGGACACCCTGGGAATGAGCAGTTCTTC
CAISEGHPGNEQFF
>TRBJ1-2|TRBV19|NA|once
TGTGCCAGTAGGCGGAACTATGGCTACACCTTC
CASRRNYGYTF
>TRBJ1-2|TRBV7-8|NA|NA
TGTGCCAGCAGCTTAGGGGGGACTGAAACTAGGGGCTACACCTTC
CASSLGGTETRGYTF
>TRBJ1-3|TRBV5-1|NA|NA
TGCGCCAGCAGCCCTCAAAATTCGGGGGGAAACACCATATATTTT
CASSPQNSGGNTIYF
>TRBJ1-1|TRBV28|NA|NA
TGTGCCAGCAGTTTGAACCAAGCCGAAGCTTTCTTT
CASSLNQAEAFF
>TRBJ1-2|TRBV7-9|TRBD1|NA
TGTGCCAGCAGCTTGCAGGGGGTCAGGAAAGATGGCTACACCTTC
CASSLQGVRKDGYTF
>TRBJ1-3|TRBV3-1/TRBV3-2|NA|NA
TGTGCCAGCAGCCAAGTTCCAGACTCTGGAAACACCATATATTTT
CASSQVPDSGNTIYF
>TRBJ1-2|TRBV4-1|NA|few
TGCGCCAGCAGCCGGAGTTATCCCTCGAACTATGGCTACACCTTC
CASSRSYPSNYGYTF
>TRBJ1-1|TRBV19|TRBD1|once
TGTGCCAGTAGTATCCTAGACAGGGGGACGAACACTGAAGCTTTCTTT
CASSILDRGTNTEAFF
>TRBJ1-1|TRBV7-9|TRBD1|NA
TGTGCCAGCAGCCTCGGACAGGGAGAAACTGAAGCTTTCTTT
CASSLGQGETEAFF
>TRBJ2-5|TRBV9|NA|NA
TGTGCCAGCAGCGAACTAGCTTCAGAGACCCAGTACTTC
CASSELASETQYF
>TRBJ1-6|TRBV14|NA|NA
TGTGCCAGCAGCCAGAGGCGGGCACCCCTCCACTTT
CASSQRRAPLHF
>TRBJ1-1|TRBV19|TRBD1|NA
TGTGCCAGTAGTACCGGGGACAGGGTCGGCACTGAAGCTTTCTTT
CASSTGDRVGTEAFF
>TRBJ1-3|TRBV5-4|NA|NA
TGTGCCAGCAGCCGCCGCGTGGGGAGCCCCTCTGGAAACACCATATATTTT
CASSRRVGSPSGNTIYF
>TRBJ1-1|TRBV6-2/TRBV6-3|TRBD1|NA
TGTGCCAGCAGTTACCCCCGGACAGGGACCTACACTGAAGCTTTCTTT
CASSYPRTGTYTEAFF
>TRBJ1-5|TRBV6-5|NA|NA
TGTGCCAGCAGAGCTATTGACAGCCCCTATCAGCCCCAGCATTTT
CASRAIDSPYQPQHF
>TRBJ2-5|TRBV5-1|NA|NA
TGCGCCAGCAGCTTGGCCACCGCGGGCCAAGAGACCCAGTACTTC
CASSLATAGQETQYF
>TRBJ2-2|TRBV5-8|TRBD1|NA
TGTGCCAGCAGCTGGGACAGGGCCACCGGGGAGCTGTTTTTT
CASSWDRATGELFF
>TRBJ1-1|TRBV7-2|NA|NA
TGTGCCAGCAGCTTATGGGGGGGTACTAACACTGAAGCTTTCTTT
CASSLWGGTNTEAFF
>TRBJ2-6|TRBV7-2|NA|NA
TGTGCCAGCAGCCAATGGACAGAAAAGTCTGGGGCCAACGTCCTGACTTTC
CASSQWTEKSGANVLTF
>TRBJ2-6|TRBV10-2|NA|once
TGCGCCAGCAGAGACACTTTCCTCTCTGGGGCCAACGTCCTGACTTTC
CASRDTFLSGANVLTF